This T cell receptor beta chain emerged from a study of blood T cell repertoires in COVID-19. Across the study: Samples representing acute and convalescent COVID-19 were sourced from the United States, Italy and Spain. The analysed material was cDNA or gDNA that came from T cells, B-cell-depleted T cells, or PBMCs.

The CDR3 is made up of 13 amino acids. Trimming shortened V by 1 base and J by 6 bases, and 6 bases separated the two germline ends. Germline V gene data show CDR1 as SEHNR and CDR2 as FQNEAQ (reference sequence). TCRdb's table, derived via immunoSEQ multiplex PCR, lists solely in-frame clones and lacks some. This sample has about 240,000 clones, with about 91% found just once. The sequence came from a woman in her thirties with acute COVID-19. This chain connects TRBV7-9 to TRBJ1-4; unclear D gene. The sample comprised PBMCs or T cells enriched from blood (not recorded which). CDR3 coding DNA: TGTGCCAGCAGCTTAGTTCTAGATGAAAAACTGTTTTTT. This codes for CASSLVLDEKLFF.